The 31 T cell receptor beta chains below come from one sample, sequenced in a study of blood T cell repertoires in COVID-19. Using immunoSEQ multiplex PCR, the repertoire was profiled, and TCRdb retains in-frame clones only, with some absent. Of around 120,000 clones in the sample, around 85% are singletons; the top ten hold roughly 19%. The sequenced material came from peripheral blood. The receptors shown here come from a man aged 65-85 years with active or convalescent COVID-19.

The V and J genes are TRBV6-5 and TRBJ2-2; TRBD1 is a possible D gene (6 bases). This CDR3 is built from 13 residues. The germline V gene encodes CDR1 MNHEY and CDR2 SVGAGI. V was pared by 2 bases and J by 8 bases, with 9 bases between. CDR3: CASSYGTSGELFF. The CDR3 DNA is TGTGCCAGCAGTTACGGGACATCGGGGGAGCTGTTTTTT.

The chain carries TRBV6-6 and TRBJ2-5, with a weak D call TRBD1 (5 bases). The CDR3 covers 16 residues. The V gene's germline CDR1 is MNHNY and CDR2 SVGAGI (reference sequence). V shed 6 bases and J shed 2 bases, with 19 bases lying between them. Here the CDR3 reads CASSLSQDGLQETQYF. Here the CDR3 DNA reads TGTGCCAGCAGCCTATCACAGGACGGTCTTCAAGAGACCCAGTACTTC.

This clone has just one count. This chain links TRBV5-1 with TRBJ2-5, with a tentative D call TRBD1 (5 bases). CDR3 length: 14 amino acids. Germline CDR1 is SGHRS and CDR2 is YFSETQ. Trimming left V 1 base short and J 2 bases short, with 9 bases between. The CDR3 DNA follows: TGCGCCAGCAGCTTGAACAGGCAACAAGAGACCCAGTACTTC. Its protein is CASSLNRQQETQYF.

The chain recombines TRBV5-4 with TRBJ1-4, with 10 bases lining up with TRBD1. J gave up 7 bases and V 4 bases, and 4 bases lay outside the gene matches. The CDR3 loop spans 14 amino acids. Per germline, CDR1 SGHNT and CDR2 YYREEE (reference sequence). CDR3 bases: TGTGCCAGCAGCGCCGGGACAGGGGTTGAAAAACTGTTTTTT. Protein: CASSAGTGVEKLFF.

The chain carries TRBV5-1 and TRBJ1-1; 7 nucleotides match TRBD1. Looked up from germline, CDR1 is SGHRS and CDR2 is YFSETQ. After removal of 4 bases from V and 2 bases from J, the junction contained 5 bases not matched to a gene. This CDR3 has 14 amino acids. The CDR3 spells CASSQGQSNTEAFF. CDR3 bases: TGCGCCAGCAGCCAGGGACAGTCAAACACTGAAGCTTTCTTT.

The rearrangement links TRBV27 to TRBJ1-4; 11 bases agree with TRBD1. This CDR3 region has 17 residues. The germline CDR1 and CDR2 sequences are MNHEY and SMNVEV (reference sequence). J gave up 8 bases and V 6 bases, and 14 bases lay outside the gene matches. Here the CDR3 DNA reads TGTGCCAGCAGGCCCTCGGACAGGGGGCTTCTACGGGAAAAACTGTTTTTT. Residues: CASRPSDRGLLREKLFF.

The chain couples TRBV6-6 to TRBJ1-1; 7 bases agree with TRBD1. The CDR3 spans 15 residues. The J segment lost 1 base and the V segment lost 5 bases, leaving 7 bases of the junction unmatched. Germline-derived CDR1 and CDR2 are MNHNY and SVGAGI (reference sequence). CDR3 bases: TGTGCCAGCAGTCCGAGACAGGGTCCGAACACTGAAGCTTTCTTT. Its translation: CASSPRQGPNTEAFF.

About this clone itself: A much larger clonotype is one base distant, so this may be a read error. CDR3 sequence (DNA): TGTGCCAGCAGTCTAATGAACACTGAAGCTTTCTTT. Encoded protein: CASSLMNTEAFF. The chain uses TRBV2 and TRBJ1-1; no definite D call. The CDR3 runs to 12 residues. V dropped 5 bases and J dropped 0 bases, with 4 bases sitting between them. CDR1 SNHLY and CDR2 FYNNEI come from the germline V gene.

The chain carries TRBV6-5 and TRBJ1-2, with TRBD1 as a possible D gene (6 bases). V gave up 2 bases and J gave up 5 bases, with 9 bases separating them. This CDR3 contains 13 residues. Germline V gene data show CDR1 as MNHEY and CDR2 as SVGAGI. The CDR3 reads CASSYRGGYGYTF. The DNA of the CDR3 is TGTGCCAGCAGTTACAGGGGGGGATATGGCTACACCTTC.

The chain employs TRBV5-1 and TRBJ2-3; TRBD1 is a possible D gene (6 bases). V shed 4 bases and J shed 1 base, with 10 bases lying between them. The CDR3 extends over 14 amino acids. CDR1 and CDR2 from the germline V gene are SGHRS and YFSETQ. CDR3: CASSGGQRTDTQYF. As DNA, the CDR3 is TGCGCCAGCAGCGGCGGACAGCGCACAGATACGCAGTATTTT.

J is TRBJ2-3 and V is TRBV5-8; weak D call: TRBD2 (5 bases). Trimming pared 3 bases from V and 4 bases from J, leaving 18 bases between. The CDR3 consists of 16 residues. Germline V gene lookup returns CDR1 SGHTS and CDR2 YDEGEE. The CDR3 sequence is CASSYGNGGGADTQYF. CDR3 coding DNA: TGTGCCAGCAGCTATGGCAACGGAGGAGGTGCAGATACGCAGTATTTT.

The V call is TRBV5-8, the J call TRBJ2-5, with 13 bases lining up with TRBD2. The CDR3 length is 15 residues. Germline CDR1 reads SGHTS; CDR2 reads YDEGEE. V was clipped by 5 bases and J by 3 bases; unmatched bases: 4. This CDR3 reads CASSIGLAGEETQYF. CDR3 nucleotide sequence: TGTGCCAGCAGTATAGGACTAGCGGGGGAAGAGACCCAGTACTTC.

Here the CDR3 DNA reads TGTGCCAGCAGTTTTCTGCGGCAGAGCAATCAGCCCCAGCATTTT. It specifies CASSFLRQSNQPQHF. V gene TRBV28 combines with J gene TRBJ1-5; no clear D gene. V shed 3 bases and J shed 1 base, with 10 bases lying between them. CDR1 is MDHEN, CDR2 SYDVKM, per germline. This CDR3 has 15 residues.

This clone came up once. The V gene is TRBV19, the J gene TRBJ1-2; 8 positions match TRBD1. CDR1 LNHDA and CDR2 SQIVND come from the germline V gene (reference sequence). V was clipped by 6 bases and J by 3 bases; unmatched bases: 9. This CDR3 is built from 15 residues. The CDR3 DNA follows: TGTGCCAGTAGCAGACCCGACAGGGGTGACTATGGCTACACCTTC. It codes for CASSRPDRGDYGYTF.

The J gene is TRBJ2-1, the V gene TRBV11-2; 13 bases agree with TRBD2. The CDR3 has 17 amino acids. V lost 1 base, J lost 4 bases, and 4 bases stayed unmatched. Germline-derived CDR1 and CDR2 are SGHAT and FQNNGV. As DNA, the CDR3 is TGTGCCAGCAGCTTAGTGGGGACTAGCGGGAAATACAATGAGCAGTTCTTC. Its translation is CASSLVGTSGKYNEQFF.

Only a few counts were recorded for this clone. The chain uses TRBV2 and TRBJ1-6; 7 bases line up with TRBD1. The CDR3 runs to 14 residues. CDR1 is SNHLY and CDR2 is FYNNEI in the germline V gene. The V segment lost 4 bases and the J segment 9 bases; nucleotides outside the gene matches: 6. The CDR3 bases are TGTGCCAGCAGTGCGAAGGCAGGGGGTTCACCCCTCCACTTT. Residues: CASSAKAGGSPLHF.

The V and J genes are TRBV6-1 and TRBJ2-2, with D tentatively TRBD1 (6 bases). The V gene lost 0 bases and the J gene lost 1 base, with 12 bases spanning the gap. This CDR3 spans 17 amino acids. Germline V CDR1 and CDR2: MNHNS, SASEGT. In DNA, the CDR3 is TGTGCCAGCAGTGAAGCTGTAGGGGGTAGGAACACCGGGGAGCTGTTTTTT. Its protein is CASSEAVGGRNTGELFF.

The CDR3 sequence is CASRDRGLAGNTIYF. The CDR3 DNA sequence: TGTGCCAGTAGGGACAGGGGACTGGCTGGAAACACCATATATTTT. The chain joins TRBV19 to TRBJ1-3; TRBD1 agrees at 9 bases. With 6 bases clipped from V and 2 bases from J, the junction kept 5 bases outside the gene matches. The CDR3 has 15 amino acids. Germline V gene sequence: CDR1 LNHDA, CDR2 SQIVND (reference sequence). Based on the CDR3 plus reference TRBV19 and TRBJ1-3, the full variable domain is DGGITQSPKYLFRKEGQNVTLSCEQNLNHDAMYWYRQDPGQGLRLIYYSQIVNDFQKGDIAEGYSVSREKKESFPLTVTSAQKNPTAFYLCASRDRGLAGNTIYFGEGSWLTVV.

This chain joins TRBV30 and TRBJ2-7, with D tentatively TRBD1 (6 bases). This CDR3 has 13 residues. V was shortened by 3 bases and J by 0 bases, with 9 bases between the two germline ends. Per germline, CDR1 GTSNPN and CDR2 SVGIG (reference sequence). CDR3 nucleotides: TGTGCCTGGAGCTACAGGGCCTCCTACGAGCAGTACTTC. Amino acids: CAWSYRASYEQYF. The full variable domain, completed using reference TRBV30 and TRBJ2-7, is SQTIHQWPATLVQPVGSPLSLECTVEGTSNPNLYWYRQAAGRGLQLLFYSVGIGQISSEVPQNLSASRPQDRQFILSSKKLLLSDSGFYLCAWSYRASYEQYFGPGTRLTVT.

The chain uses TRBV2 and TRBJ1-1; tentatively, D is TRBD1 (5 bases). Germline V gives CDR1 SNHLY, CDR2 FYNNEI. Trimming took 3 bases from V and 3 from J, leaving 11 bases between them. The CDR3 is 14 amino acids. The CDR3 region is CASSEMGGYTEAFF. CDR3 nucleotide sequence: TGTGCCAGCAGTGAGATGGGGGGGTACACTGAAGCTTTCTTT. Filled out from reference TRBV2 and TRBJ1-1, the complete variable domain reads EPEVTQTPSHQVTQMGQEVILRCVPISNHLYFYWYRQILGQKVEFLVSFYNNEISEKSEIFDDQFSVERPDGSNFTLKIRSTKLEDSAMYFCASSEMGGYTEAFFGQGTRLTVV.

This clone was recorded a few times. This sequence joins TRBV15 and TRBJ1-5; TRBD1 agrees at 9 bases. Germline V CDR1 and CDR2: LNHNV, YYDKDF (reference sequence). Unmatched junction bases numbered 9, after V lost 1 base and J lost 2 bases. This CDR3 is built from 18 residues. CDR3 residues: CATSRGHRGPGGNQPQHF. The CDR3 DNA follows: TGTGCCACCAGCAGAGGGCACAGGGGGCCGGGGGGCAATCAGCCCCAGCATTTT.

V is TRBV18 and J is TRBJ2-5; 9 nucleotides agree with TRBD2. Germline CDR1 reads KGHSH; CDR2 reads LQKENI. This CDR3 region has 14 residues. V gave up 2 bases and J gave up 10 bases; unmatched junction bases: 8. CDR3 loop: CASSPSSGAGIQYF. CDR3 DNA: TGTGCCAGCTCACCATCTAGCGGGGCAGGTATCCAGTACTTC. The whole variable domain, filled in from reference TRBV18 and TRBJ2-5, reads NAGVMQNPRHLVRRRGQEARLRCSPMKGHSHVYWYRQLPEEGLKFMVYLQKENIIDESGMPKERFSAEFPKEGPSILRIQQVVRGDSAAYFCASSPSSGAGIQYFGPGTRLLVL.

This chain uses TRBV29-1 with TRBJ1-2, with D tentatively TRBD1 (6 bases). The CDR3 sequence is 13 residues long. CDR1 is SQVTM and CDR2 is ANQGSEA in the germline V gene. V shed 5 bases and J shed 4 bases, with 14 bases lying between them. DNA for the CDR3: TGCAGCGTTCGGACAGAAAATTTCTATGGCTACACCTTC. This sequence encodes CSVRTENFYGYTF. Variable domain in full (rest from reference TRBV29-1 and TRBJ1-2): SAVISQKPSRDICQRGTSLTIQCQVDSQVTMMFWYRQQPGQSLTLIATANQGSEATYESGFVIDKFPISRPNLTFSTLTVSNMSPEDSSIYLCSVRTENFYGYTFGSGTRLTVV.

This clone is judged medium-sized. The rearrangement links TRBV10-2 to TRBJ1-2; D call uncertain. The CDR3 spans 12 residues. V lost 0 bases, J lost 14 bases, and 13 bases lay in between. Germline V gene sequence: CDR1 WSHSY, CDR2 SAAADI. This CDR3 is CASSESVGRKTF. The CDR3, as DNA: TGCGCCAGCAGTGAGTCAGTGGGGAGGAAGACCTTC.

The chain uses TRBV3-1 (or the pseudogene TRBV3-2) and TRBJ2-5, with D possibly being TRBD2 (6 bases). The germline CDR1 and CDR2 sequences are LGHDT and YNNKEL (reference sequence). V was clipped by 6 bases and J by 6 bases, with 14 bases between them. The CDR3 is 13 residues long. The CDR3 region has the DNA TGTGCCAGCAGACAACTAGCTACGCAGACCCAGTACTTC. It codes for CASRQLATQTQYF.

The V gene is TRBV28, the J gene TRBJ2-1; 8 bases align to TRBD2. Germline lookup yields CDR1 MDHEN and CDR2 SYDVKM. V dropped 4 bases and J dropped 1; count of bases not matched to a gene: 3. This CDR3 region has 15 residues. The CDR3 spells CASSSGTRSYNEQFF. The CDR3 bases are TGTGCCAGCAGTTCCGGGACTAGGTCCTACAATGAGCAGTTCTTC.

This chain joins TRBV29-1 and TRBJ2-7; 10 nucleotides line up with TRBD1. Germline CDR1 reads SQVTM; CDR2 reads ANQGSEA. V lost 5 bases to trimming and J lost 2 bases; unmatched junction nucleotides: 6. This CDR3 is built from 14 residues. Written as DNA, the CDR3 is TGCAGCGTTAAATTCGGGACAGGGGCCTACGAGCAGTACTTC. This encodes CSVKFGTGAYEQYF.

This chain uses TRBV30 with TRBJ2-6; D ambiguous. CDR1 and CDR2 from the germline V gene are GTSNPN and SVGIG (reference sequence). Trimming took off 0 bases at V and 0 bases at J, with 6 bases between the two ends. The CDR3 contains 15 residues. The CDR3: CAWSVQTSGANVLTF. The DNA for the CDR3 is TGTGCCTGGAGTGTACAGACCTCTGGGGCCAACGTCCTGACTTTC.

The chain links TRBV12-3 or TRBV12-4 to TRBJ2-1; a weak D match, TRBD1 (5 bases). V lost 6 bases, J lost 7 bases, and 10 bases lay in between. The CDR3 has 12 amino acids. The CDR3 spells CASRSTDNEQFF. In DNA form, the CDR3 reads TGTGCCAGCAGATCGACAGATAATGAGCAGTTCTTC.

V gene TRBV6-5 combines with J gene TRBJ2-4, with TRBD2 matching 9 bases. The CDR3 spans 13 residues. J was trimmed by 10 bases and V by 5 bases; bases with no gene match: 6. Germline V CDR1 and CDR2: MNHEY, SVGAGI. CDR3 DNA: TGTGCCAGCAGTCCTAGCGGGATAGGTATTCAGTACTTC. Encoded protein: CASSPSGIGIQYF.

This clone appeared a single time. This chain joins TRBV5-4 and TRBJ2-3; D gene unclear. CDR1 SGHNT and CDR2 YYREEE come from the germline V gene (reference sequence). The CDR3 length is 13 residues. V was shortened by 4 bases and J by 0 bases, with 6 bases between the two germline ends. This CDR3 is CASSPTSTDTQYF. Written as DNA, the CDR3 is TGTGCCAGCAGCCCTACTAGCACAGATACGCAGTATTTT.